This T cell receptor beta chain was documented in a study of blood T cell repertoires in COVID-19. Overall study: Some COVID-19 samples were acute and others convalescent; all came from the United States, Italy and Spain. Nucleic acid was either cDNA or gDNA, and it came from T cells, B-cell-depleted T cells, or PBMCs.

V shed 5 bases and J 1 base; nucleotides not matched to a gene: 4. From germline, CDR1 is MNHNY and CDR2 SVGAGI (reference sequence). This CDR3 comprises 16 residues. Authors' methods: Amplification with reference gene primers provided the estimates of nucleated cell counts. Data came from immunoSEQ multiplex PCR; TCRdb stores just in-frame clones and leaves some out. D and trimming come from the DNA, and the V and J calls and clone size come from that table. The table lists about 50,000 clones, roughly 86% of them singletons. The clonotype was recovered from a human donor in a cohort sampled during active COVID-19. The chain recombines TRBV6-6 with TRBJ2-5, with 13 bases aligning to TRBD2. Sequencing was performed on peripheral blood. The CDR3, as DNA: TGTGCCAGCAGTCTCACTAGCGGGAGGGCCCAAGAGACCCAGTACTTC. As protein: CASSLTSGRAQETQYF.